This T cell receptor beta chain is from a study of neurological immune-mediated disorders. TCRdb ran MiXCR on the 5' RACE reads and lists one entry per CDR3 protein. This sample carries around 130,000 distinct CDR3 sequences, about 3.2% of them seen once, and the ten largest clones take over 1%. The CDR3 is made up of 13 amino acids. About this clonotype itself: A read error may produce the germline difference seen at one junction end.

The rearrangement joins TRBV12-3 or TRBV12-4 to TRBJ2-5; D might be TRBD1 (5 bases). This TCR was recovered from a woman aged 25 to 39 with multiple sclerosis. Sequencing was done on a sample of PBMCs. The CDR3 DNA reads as TGTACCAGCAGTTTCCAGGGAAGGGAGACCCAGTACTTC. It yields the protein CTSSFQGRETQYF.